The source of this T cell receptor beta chain is a study of blood T cell repertoires in COVID-19 (dated by TCRdb to 2018 to 2021). Concerning the study at large: The collaborator samples originated in the United States, Italy and Spain and spanned the acute and convalescent phases of COVID-19. The material from the prospective study consisted of cDNA or gDNA derived from T cells, B-cell-depleted T cells, or PBMCs. Subjects who had been exposed to COVID-19, were actively infected with it, or had recovered from it provided the deeply sampled blood TCRbeta repertoires that made up the dataset. A freely available public database, intended as a resource for researchers studying the immune response to SARS-CoV-2, is where the repertoires were released. Samples were obtained from the ongoing ImmuneRACE study (first 160 participants) and from over 1,000 subjects provided by 6 global collaborators. The sample metadata nearly always contained a de-identified subject ID, COVID-19 status, age in years and sex. Where HLA class I and class II types were available, the types were taken from metadata supplied by the sample provider, not from assay-based typing. Results and caveats for the whole study, not just this receptor: Clinical and demographic metadata were provided uncurated, with the amount varying by source and participant.

TCRbeta CDR3 regions were amplified from genomic DNA using the immunoSEQ Assay, a bias-controlled multiplex PCR. Under the source paper's analysis protocol: The number of nucleated cells in each sample was estimated by amplification of reference gene primers within the assay. Sequence reads were collapsed and filtered to measure the absolute abundance of every unique TCRbeta CDR3 rearrangement. For each sample, productive Simpson clonality was calculated by taking the square root of Simpson's diversity index across productive rearrangements. TCRdb holds this immuneACCESS table with in-frame rearrangements only. Some clones are missing; in checked studies, unresolved V genes explain under half, and the rest has no known cause. Clone size and V and J calls were adopted from that table, with D and trimming inferred from the DNA. The sample table lists about 380,000 clones, roughly 84% of them with a count of one. The ten largest clonotypes hold 2.5% to 3% of the sample.

In the prospective study, participants were roughly 18 to 100 years old, resided in approximately 22 geographic areas of the United States, and were enrolled through a virtual design. In the prospective study, participants were assigned to cohorts based on the clinical history participants reported in a screening survey and a study questionnaire. ImmuneRACE Cohort 3 recovered participants were defined by two consecutive negative NP/OP PCR tests, healthcare professional clearance, or symptom resolution. Each participant in the prospective study had whole blood, serum and a nasopharyngeal or oropharyngeal swab collected by mobile phlebotomists. Prospective study participants could optionally give additional blood draws and questionnaires over a roughly 2-month period. Before DNA extraction, prospective study blood samples were shipped either frozen or at room temperature. V was cut back by 5 bases and J by 6 bases, leaving a gap of 8 bases between them. Looking up the germline V gene (reference sequence) yields CDR1 MNHEY and CDR2 SMNVEV. There are 12 amino acids in the CDR3, from cysteine to phenylalanine inclusive. CDR3 DNA only is kept here, 36 bases in frame from base 1.

Concerning this clone: This clone's antigen is unknown. No qualities accompany the bases; no much larger clone lies one base away.

Sequenced: PBMCs or T cells enriched from blood (not recorded which). This chain is built from TRBV27 and TRBJ2-1; the D gene is not confidently resolved. The TCR comes from a woman in her twenties or thirties who had recovered from COVID-19. The nucleotide sequence reads TGTGCCAGCAGTAGCCGTGGCAATGAGCAGTTCTTC. It codes for CASSSRGNEQFF.